Listed below are T cell receptor beta chains from one sample, sequenced in a study of radiotherapy plus CTLA-4 blockade in lung cancer. This table comes from immunoSEQ multiplex PCR, and its TCRdb copy is limited to in-frame clones, with some not included. The table shows tens of thousands of clones, with roughly four fifths occurring only once. The source material was peripheral blood, sampled from a patient treated with radiotherapy plus ipilimumab. Receptors originate from a human donor with non-small cell lung cancer whose response to radiotherapy plus ipilimumab could not be evaluated. Some clones in this sample may be carry-over from other donors' samples. Both conserved end residues are part of each CDR3. A D gene is named only where the DNA matches it firmly. The size field is filled for only some rows; it gives once, few, many or a size class.

V gene	D gene	clone size	J gene	CDR3 protein	CDR3 DNA
TRBV4-3	TRBD2	NA	TRBJ2-3	CASSQELGTSGGQITQYF	TGCGCCAGCAGCCAGGAACTCGGGACTAGCGGGGGACAGATTACGCAGTATTTT
TRBV15	TRBD1	NA	TRBJ1-4	CATSRRDGTGGRNEKLFF	TGTGCCACCAGCAGAAGGGATGGGACAGGGGGTAGGAATGAAAAACTGTTTTTT
TRBV27	TRBD1	NA	TRBJ1-1	CASSLGQGNTEAFF	TGTGCCAGCAGTTTGGGACAGGGGAACACTGAAGCTTTCTTT
TRBV7-2	NA	NA	TRBJ1-2	CASSSGNGYTF	TGTGCCAGCAGCTCAGGGAATGGCTACACCTTC
TRBV2	TRBD2	NA	TRBJ2-5	CASRGNSGGQETQYF	TGTGCCAGCAGGGGGAATAGCGGGGGGCAAGAGACCCAGTACTTC
TRBV27	TRBD1	NA	TRBJ1-1	CASKSGQANTEAFF	TGTGCCAGCAAATCGGGACAGGCGAACACTGAAGCTTTCTTT
TRBV20-1	NA	once	TRBJ2-3	CSAKVQDTQYF	TGCAGTGCTAAAGTGCAGGATACGCAGTATTTT
TRBV5-4	TRBD1	NA	TRBJ2-7	CASSSYRGSQYF	TGTGCCAGCAGCTCCTACAGGGGGTCGCAGTACTTC
TRBV7-9	NA	NA	TRBJ1-2	CASSLLGGDDYGYTF	TGTGCCAGCAGCTTATTAGGGGGGGACGACTATGGCTACACCTTC
TRBV2	TRBD1	NA	TRBJ1-1	CASSDGTALVGTEAFF	TGTGCCAGCAGTGACGGGACAGCCCTTGTGGGGACTGAAGCTTTCTTT
TRBV6-4	TRBD1	NA	TRBJ2-3	CASSRRQGTDTQYF	TGTGCCAGCAGTAGGCGACAGGGAACAGATACGCAGTATTTT
TRBV19	NA	NA	TRBJ1-1	CASRREGLNTEAFF	TGTGCCAGTCGTCGGGAGGGGTTGAACACTGAAGCTTTCTTT
TRBV29-1	TRBD1	NA	TRBJ2-1	CSATGGQSYNEQFF	TGCAGCGCTACAGGGGGACAGTCCTACAATGAGCAGTTCTTC
TRBV6-6	NA	NA	TRBJ1-6	CASSHTGGRRNSPLHF	TGTGCCAGCAGTCATACCGGGGGGCGCCGGAATTCACCCCTCCACTTT
TRBV25-1	TRBD1	few	TRBJ1-6	CASSGGTENSPLHF	TGTGCCAGCAGTGGGGGGACAGAGAATTCACCCCTCCACTTT
TRBV27	TRBD2	NA	TRBJ2-7	CASSRGGAGGFYEQYF	TGTGCCAGCAGCCGTGGGGGGGCGGGGGGTTTCTACGAGCAGTACTTC
TRBV7-2	TRBD1	NA	TRBJ1-5	CASSLAPGGSNQPQHF	TGTGCCAGCAGCTTAGCGCCAGGGGGGAGCAATCAGCCCCAGCATTTT
TRBV4-2	TRBD2	once	TRBJ2-1	CASSQASGEVWGQFF	TGTGCCAGCAGCCAGGCTAGCGGGGAAGTTTGGGGGCAGTTCTTC
TRBV7-9	NA	NA	TRBJ1-6	CASSLEGAGAASPLHF	TGTGCCAGCAGCTTAGAGGGCGCGGGGGCGGCTTCACCCCTCCACTTT
TRBV5-1	TRBD1	NA	TRBJ1-2	CASSLPGQPYGYTF	TGCGCCAGCAGCTTGCCGGGACAGCCCTATGGCTACACCTTC
TRBV4-3	NA	many	TRBJ1-1	CASSVILSGVGEAFF	TGCGCCAGCAGCGTCATTTTGTCGGGGGTCGGTGAAGCTTTCTTT
TRBV5-5	NA	NA	TRBJ1-5	CASSLVGQHSNQPQHF	TGTGCCAGCAGCTTGGTGGGACAACATAGCAATCAGCCCCAGCATTTT
TRBV9	NA	NA	TRBJ1-4	CASSRQAVNEKLFF	TGTGCCAGCAGCAGACAGGCCGTAAATGAAAAACTGTTTTTT
TRBV19	TRBD2	many	TRBJ2-3	CASSMSGGLTDTQYF	TGTGCCAGTAGTATGAGCGGGGGGCTCACAGATACGCAGTATTTT
TRBV7-7	NA	few	TRBJ1-6	CASSLEDSLGSPLHF	TGTGCTAGCAGCTTAGAGGACAGCTTAGGTTCACCCCTCCACTTT
TRBV6-5	TRBD1	NA	TRBJ1-6	CASSRTGAGNSPLHF	TGTGCCAGCAGCAGGACAGGGGCAGGGAATTCACCCCTCCACTTT
TRBV28	NA	few	TRBJ2-7	CATGAGAFYEQYF	TGTGCCACCGGGGCAGGGGCCTTCTACGAGCAGTACTTC